This T cell receptor (beta chain) emerged from a study of T cell repertoires in cytomegalovirus infection. Study-level information: Indications came from public TCR beta signatures; they pointed to CMV infection and to a matching HLA type.

Points from the study as a whole: In two of eight donors, the top clonotype was HLA-C-restricted CMV-specific.

TCRdb recomputed calls from the reads with MiXCR, one row per CDR3 protein. The sample yields some 130,000 distinct CDR3 sequences, almost 9% seen once. This clonotype has ten or more counts. Its target is unknown. V shed 6 bases and J shed 0 bases, with 18 bases lying between them. The CDR3 runs to 16 residues. Sequencing input: PBMCs. The TCR sequence derives from a human donor in good health (CMV status not recorded). Some clones in this sample may be carry-over from other donors' samples. The chain carries TRBV12-3 or TRBV12-4 and TRBJ2-7, with D unresolved. CDR3 in amino acids: CASSRRRITSSYEQYF. Here the CDR3 DNA reads TGTGCCAGCAGCCGACGACGGATTACCAGCTCCTACGAGCAGTACTTC.